This T cell receptor beta chain emerged from a study of blood T cell repertoires in COVID-19. Study at large: Samples taken during acute and convalescent COVID-19 were collected in the United States, Italy and Spain. T cells, B-cell-depleted T cells, or PBMCs provided the cDNA or gDNA that served as material.

CDR1 is MNHEY, CDR2 SMNVEV, per germline (reference sequence). The CDR3 has 17 amino acids. V lost 6 bases and J lost 0; bases outside the gene matches: 12. Authors' processing steps: It was from reference gene primer amplification that nucleated cell counts were estimated. Sequenced by immunoSEQ multiplex PCR; TCRdb stores in-frame clones only, minus some. V and J calls and clone size are given by that table; D and trimming were obtained from the DNA. The sample holds under 35,000 clones, around 87% seen once. The chain has TRBV27 and TRBJ1-2; TRBD1 matches 8 bases. Material for sequencing was peripheral blood. The source of this sequence is a human donor in a cohort sampled during active COVID-19. The CDR3 here is CASRTLLTGGTNYGYTF. The CDR3 DNA is TGTGCCAGCAGAACTCTACTAACAGGGGGTACTAACTATGGCTACACCTTC.